These 10 T cell receptor beta chains came from one sample sequenced in a study of regulatory T cells in long-lasting Graves disease. Time point given: newly diagnosed GD, antithyroid drugs for less than 3 months. Researchers made the TCR library from RNA that was extracted from PBMCs. HTBI primers from iRepertoire and Arm-PCR of CDR3 regions yielded the TCR beta libraries. In TCRdb, the multiplex PCR reads were re-called with MiXCR into one record per CDR3 protein. Altogether 250,000 to 300,000 distinct CDR3 sequences are present, approximately 18% being singletons, with the ten largest covering 14%. These data were also filed under a second study, of T cells in Graves' hyperthyroidism and ophthalmopathy.

The sequenced sample was peripheral blood mononuclear cells (PBMCs), obtained at new diagnosis, from a patient treated with antithyroid drugs. Source of these receptors: a woman aged 25 to 45 with Graves disease.

This clonotype has just a few counts. The chain has TRBV19 and TRBJ2-7; 7 bases map to TRBD2. The CDR3 runs to 13 residues. V dropped 4 bases and J dropped 0; count of bases not matched to a gene: 0. The germline CDR1 and CDR2 sequences are LNHDA and SQIVND (reference sequence). DNA of the CDR3: TGTGCCAGTAGTACTAGCGGCTCCTACGAGCAGTACTTC. Translating gives CASSTSGSYEQYF.

This clonotype was seen at least ten times. Relative to the germline gene, one junction end is altered; a read error may explain this. This chain uses TRBV2 with TRBJ1-2, with D unclear. Germline V gene sequence: CDR1 SNHLY, CDR2 FYNNEI. This CDR3 has 13 amino acids. CDR3 sequence: CASSLGSLYDYTF. CDR3 coding DNA: TGTGCCAGCAGTTTAGGATCCCTGTATGACTACACCTTC.

This clonotype was recorded many times. This rearrangement joins TRBV7-9 to TRBJ1-2; 8 bases match TRBD1. Germline values: CDR1 SEHNR, CDR2 FQNEAQ (reference sequence). J lost 8 bases, V lost 3 bases, and 20 bases had no gene match. The CDR3 length is 18 residues. CDR3 in DNA: TGTGCCAGCAGCTTTATGGAGGGACACGAGCAGGGGGCGAGGGGCTACACCTTC. Protein product: CASSFMEGHEQGARGYTF.

The rearrangement uses TRBV7-3 and TRBJ2-3; TRBD2 aligns across 15 bases. Looked up from germline, CDR1 is SGHTA and CDR2 is FQGTGA. Unmatched junction bases numbered 9, after V lost 5 bases and J lost 0 bases. The CDR3 is made up of 19 amino acids. CDR3 protein: CASSQRGLAGGESTDTQYF. CDR3 coding DNA: TGTGCCAGCAGCCAGCGCGGACTAGCGGGGGGGGAAAGCACAGATACGCAGTATTTT.

The chain combines TRBV20-1 with TRBJ2-3; a weak D match, TRBD2 (6 bases). Germline-derived CDR1 and CDR2 are DFQATT and SNEGSKA (reference sequence). The V end was cut by 3 bases, the J end by 2 bases, with 15 bases between. The CDR3 totals 15 residues. The CDR3 DNA is TGCAGTGCTAGCGGGGGAACTACTACCACAGATACGCAGTATTTT. Protein product: CSASGGTTTTDTQYF.

Turning to this clonotype: Just one base apart from a much larger clone, this may be a read error. J is TRBJ1-2 and V is TRBV7-2; 9 nucleotides align to TRBD1. CDR3 length equals 16 residues. From germline, CDR1 is SGHTA and CDR2 FQGNSA. V lost 5 bases to trimming and J lost 12 bases; unmatched junction nucleotides: 19. CDR3 nucleotides: TGTGCCAGCAGCCTAAGCCCCGGGACAGGGTTTGGAGGCCACACCTTC. It translates to CASSLSPGTGFGGHTF.

This clonotype was seen at least ten times. V usage is TRBV7-9 and J usage is TRBJ2-7; D call uncertain. The V end was cut by 5 bases, the J end by 1 base, with 9 bases between. Looked up from germline, CDR1 is SEHNR and CDR2 is FQNEAQ (reference sequence). This CDR3 comprises 13 residues. CDR3 coding DNA: TGTGCCAGCAGCGCCCGGACGTCCTACGAGCAGTACTTC. This codes for CASSARTSYEQYF.

This clonotype was detected ten times or more. This sequence joins TRBV7-9 and TRBJ2-7, with 9 positions matching TRBD1. Germline V gene data show CDR1 as SEHNR and CDR2 as FQNEAQ (reference sequence). The CDR3 sequence is 16 residues long. V lost 1 base and J lost 7; bases outside the gene matches: 11. The CDR3 DNA is TGTGCCAGCAGCTTAGGCCCGGGACAGGGTTCGGGAGAGCAGTACTTC. Amino acids: CASSLGPGQGSGEQYF.

This clonotype was counted ten times or more. This sequence joins TRBV7-8 and TRBJ2-7; the match to TRBD2 covers 14 bases. CDR1 and CDR2 from the germline V gene are SGHVS and FQNEAQ. V was pared by 4 bases and J by 9 bases, with 14 bases of the junction left unmatched. The CDR3 has 17 residues. CDR3 amino acids: CASSSTGRGLAGVRQYF. The CDR3 DNA follows: TGTGCCAGCAGCTCTACGGGGAGGGGACTAGCGGGGGTAAGGCAGTACTTC.

This clonotype was seen at least ten times. The chain employs TRBV5-1 and TRBJ2-2; a weak D match, TRBD2 (5 bases). The CDR3 is 14 residues long. Germline V gene sequence: CDR1 SGHRS, CDR2 YFSETQ. Trimming removed 1 base from V and 5 bases from J, with 9 bases in between. The CDR3 nucleotides are TGCGCCAGCAGCTTGATCCGGGGTACCGGGGAGCTGTTTTTT. The encoded protein is CASSLIRGTGELFF.